The 24 T cell receptor beta chains presented below share a single source sample, sequenced in a study of cytomegalovirus exposure and HLA in healthy donors. Researchers ran the PCR with 60 Vbeta and 13 Jbeta primers. Sequenced by immunoSEQ multiplex PCR; TCRdb stores in-frame clones only, minus some. The sample lists around 220,000 clones, less than 85% occurring once. The sequenced sample consisted of PBMCs. Receptors originate from a girl aged 2-10 years in good health and CMV-seronegative.

The chain employs TRBV19 and TRBJ1-1; 7 bases match TRBD1. With V trimmed by 9 bases and J by 5 bases, 6 bases remained unmatched. This CDR3 is built from 12 residues. Germline CDR1 is LNHDA and CDR2 is SQIVND (reference sequence). CDR3 region: CASRQGQTEAFF. The CDR3 DNA reads TGTGCCAGCCGACAGGGTCAAACTGAAGCTTTCTTT.

V and J are TRBV11-2 and TRBJ1-5, with TRBD1 matching 7 bases. The CDR3 is 18 amino acids. The germline gives CDR1 SGHAT, CDR2 FQNNGV. V lost 0 bases, J lost 0 bases, and 8 bases stayed unmatched. The CDR3 bases are TGTGCCAGCAGCTTAGAGTCACCCGGACAGGATAGCAATCAGCCCCAGCATTTT. This codes for CASSLESPGQDSNQPQHF.

V usage is TRBV6-5 and J usage is TRBJ2-7, with D possibly being TRBD2 (5 bases). Germline CDR1 reads MNHEY; CDR2 reads SVGAGI. V gave up 2 bases and J gave up 5 bases, with 13 bases separating them. This CDR3 is built from 14 residues. The CDR3: CASSYRVGLDEQYF. CDR3 DNA sequence: TGTGCCAGCAGTTACAGGGTAGGACTCGACGAGCAGTACTTC.

The chain combines TRBV5-1 with TRBJ1-2; 8 nucleotides agree with TRBD1. There are 15 residues in the CDR3. With 3 bases clipped from V and 7 bases from J, the junction kept 11 bases outside the gene matches. Germline V gene data show CDR1 as SGHRS and CDR2 as YFSETQ. CDR3 DNA: TGCGCCAGCAGCTCGCGGCGGGCAGGGGGCCCTGGCTACACCTTC. Translating gives CASSSRRAGGPGYTF.

V and J are TRBV5-6 and TRBJ2-1, with 7 bases that match TRBD2. The CDR3 covers 16 residues. The J segment lost 7 bases and the V segment lost 3 bases, leaving 13 bases of the junction unmatched. CDR1 is SGHDT, CDR2 YYEEEE, per germline. This CDR3 reads CASSSLGREFGNEQFF. CDR3 DNA: TGTGCCAGCAGCTCCTTAGGGCGGGAGTTTGGGAATGAGCAGTTCTTC.

The J gene is TRBJ2-1, the V gene TRBV7-6, with 9 nucleotides matching TRBD2. Per germline, CDR1 SGHVS and CDR2 FNYEAQ. The CDR3 is 16 residues long. V shed 1 base and J 4 bases; nucleotides not matched to a gene: 5. In nucleotides, the CDR3 is TGTGCCAGCAGCTTAGAGGCTAGCGGGGAGTACAATGAGCAGTTCTTC. The encoded protein is CASSLEASGEYNEQFF. Using reference TRBV7-6 and TRBJ2-1 for the parts outside the CDR3, the full variable domain is GAGVSQSPRYKVTKRGQDVALRCDPISGHVSLYWYRQALGQGPEFLTYFNYEAQQDKSGLPNDRFSAERPEGSISTLTIQRTEQRDSAMYRCASSLEASGEYNEQFFGPGTRLTVL.

This chain uses TRBV6-1 with TRBJ1-1; D is perhaps TRBD1 (5 bases). The germline gives CDR1 MNHNS, CDR2 SASEGT. This CDR3 comprises 16 residues. V was clipped by 2 bases and J by 5 bases, with 18 bases between them. CDR3 DNA: TGTGCCAGCAGTGAATCGGCAGGGTATGCGGTTACTGAAGCTTTCTTT. Translating gives CASSESAGYAVTEAFF.

The chain has TRBV4-2 and TRBJ2-3; 8 bases line up with TRBD2. From germline, CDR1 is LGHNA and CDR2 YNFKEQ. Trimming cost V 0 bases and J 2 bases; bases outside gene matches: 7. The CDR3 has 17 amino acids. The chain's CDR3 is CASSQERGGGFTDTQYF. CDR3 DNA sequence: TGTGCCAGCAGCCAAGAGAGGGGCGGGGGGTTCACAGATACGCAGTATTTT.

This chain joins TRBV18 and TRBJ2-7, with 10 bases aligning to TRBD2. V gave up 6 bases and J gave up 5 bases; unmatched junction bases: 7. This CDR3 region has 14 residues. Per germline, CDR1 KGHSH and CDR2 LQKENI. This chain's CDR3 is CASSKAGGPNEQYF. The CDR3 bases are TGTGCCAGCTCCAAAGCGGGAGGGCCTAACGAGCAGTACTTC. Supplemented by reference TRBV18 and TRBJ2-7, the full variable domain reads NAGVMQNPRHLVRRRGQEARLRCSPMKGHSHVYWYRQLPEEGLKFMVYLQKENIIDESGMPKERFSAEFPKEGPSILRIQQVVRGDSAAYFCASSKAGGPNEQYFGPGTRLTVT.

The chain employs TRBV12-5 and TRBJ2-5; 13 bases align to TRBD2. The germline gives CDR1 LGHNT, CDR2 FRNRAP. Unmatched junction bases numbered 3, after V lost 0 bases and J lost 2 bases. The length of the CDR3 is 17 residues. The CDR3 region is CASGLVLGLAGQETQYF. The CDR3 DNA reads TGTGCTAGTGGTTTGGTACTGGGACTAGCGGGGCAAGAGACCCAGTACTTC.

The rearrangement links TRBV11-2 to TRBJ2-3; the D gene is possibly TRBD2 (6 bases). V shed 5 bases and J shed 3 bases, with 12 bases lying between them. Germline V gene data show CDR1 as SGHAT and CDR2 as FQNNGV. This CDR3 region has 14 residues. The CDR3 protein is CASSPSVTTDTQYF. CDR3 sequence (DNA): TGTGCCAGCAGCCCTAGCGTAACGACAGATACGCAGTATTTT.

This clone occurred once. The J gene is TRBJ1-1, the V gene TRBV29-1; D might be TRBD1 (5 bases). V dropped 2 bases and J dropped 4 bases, with 17 bases sitting between them. The CDR3 is 15 residues long. Per the germline V gene, CDR1 is SQVTM and CDR2 is ANQGSEA. This CDR3 reads CSVENLPGRSTEAFF. CDR3 coding DNA: TGCAGCGTTGAAAATCTCCCAGGGCGGAGCACTGAAGCTTTCTTT.

V and J are TRBV7-9 and TRBJ1-2; D gene unclear. CDR3 length equals 13 residues. The V gene's germline CDR1 is SEHNR and CDR2 FQNEAQ (reference sequence). V was trimmed by 5 bases and J by 8 bases, leaving 15 bases between them. Here the CDR3 DNA reads TGTGCCAGCAGCCATGGGAGGGATGGCGGCTACACCTTC. Its protein is CASSHGRDGGYTF.

The chain employs TRBV18 and TRBJ2-7; D is unresolved. V was pared by 0 bases and J by 3 bases, with 9 bases between. Germline V gives CDR1 KGHSH, CDR2 LQKENI. The CDR3 is 14 residues long. The CDR3: CASSPPTVLYEQYF. The DNA of the CDR3 is TGTGCCAGCTCACCACCAACAGTTCTCTACGAGCAGTACTTC.

This clone was detected a few times. The chain combines TRBV6-1 with TRBJ2-6; D gene unclear. This CDR3 spans 15 amino acids. CDR1 MNHNS and CDR2 SASEGT come from the germline V gene. V was trimmed by 1 base and J by 0 bases, leaving 4 bases between them. The CDR3 coding sequence is TGTGCCAGCAGTGAAGGTAGCTCTGGGGCCAACGTCCTGACTTTC. This gives the protein CASSEGSSGANVLTF.

The rearrangement links TRBV5-1 to TRBJ2-2, with 9 bases matching TRBD1. The CDR3 runs 16 residues. V shed 3 bases, J shed 6 bases, and the junction held 9 bases outside the gene matches. The germline V gene encodes CDR1 SGHRS and CDR2 YFSETQ. CDR3 nucleotide sequence: TGCGCCAGCAGCTCCACAGGGGGCGATTATCCCGGGGAGCTGTTTTTT. It is translated as CASSSTGGDYPGELFF.

The chain joins TRBV18 to TRBJ1-6, with 7 bases that match TRBD1. This CDR3 is 15 amino acids long. The trim removed 0 bases at V and 13 bases at J, leaving 9 bases unmatched. Germline-derived CDR1 and CDR2 are KGHSH and LQKENI. CDR3 amino acids: CASSPPGQASGPLHF. The CDR3 DNA reads as TGTGCCAGCTCACCACCCGGACAGGCCTCGGGCCCCCTCCACTTT.

The V call is TRBV7-3, the J call TRBJ2-3; no clear D gene. CDR1 is SGHTA and CDR2 is FQGTGA in the germline V gene. CDR3 length: 15 amino acids. The V end lost 5 bases, the J end lost 2 bases, and 14 bases lay between the germline ends. CDR3 region: CASSPMATYTDTQYF. Here the CDR3 DNA reads TGTGCCAGCAGCCCTATGGCGACTTACACAGATACGCAGTATTTT. The complete variable domain, with remaining parts taken from reference TRBV7-3 and TRBJ2-3, reads GAGVSQTPSNKVTEKGKYVELRCDPISGHTALYWYRQSLGQGPEFLIYFQGTGAADDSGLPNDRFFAVRPEGSVSTLKIQRTERGDSAVYLCASSPMATYTDTQYFGPGTRLTVL.

This sequence joins TRBV5-1 and TRBJ2-5; TRBD1 aligns across 8 bases. Germline CDR1 reads SGHRS; CDR2 reads YFSETQ. Trimming took 4 bases from V and 4 from J; bases not matched to a gene: 9. This CDR3 is 15 amino acids long. CDR3 sequence (DNA): TGCGCCAGCAGCACATCGACAGGGGATGGAGAGACCCAGTACTTC. Its protein is CASSTSTGDGETQYF.

The chain joins TRBV14 to TRBJ2-7, with TRBD1 matching over 7 bases. Trimming at V came to 4 bases and at J to 4 bases, leaving 13 bases not matched to a gene. CDR3 length: 16 amino acids. CDR1 and CDR2 (germline): SGHDN, FVKESK. CDR3 residues: CASSRRLGTAAYEQYF. The CDR3 DNA reads as TGTGCCAGCAGCCGCCGGCTCGGGACAGCCGCATACGAGCAGTACTTC.

This CDR3 is CASSFIGTEAFF. Here the CDR3 DNA reads TGTGCCAGCAGCTTTATCGGCACTGAAGCTTTCTTT. The chain recombines TRBV5-4 with TRBJ1-1; D unclear. CDR1 is SGHNT, CDR2 YYREEE, per germline (reference sequence). CDR3 size: 12 residues. The V end lost 2 bases, the J end lost 4 bases, and 6 bases lay between the germline ends.

To note about this clone: This specimen includes other DNA sequences encoding the same CDR3. CDR3: CASSLQGYEQYF. Here the CDR3 DNA reads TGCGCCAGCAGCTTGCAGGGCTACGAGCAGTACTTC. The V gene is TRBV5-1, the J gene TRBJ2-7; D may be TRBD1 (5 bases). This CDR3 has 12 amino acids. Trimming cost V 1 base and J 3 bases, with 5 bases left between them. Germline V lookup: CDR1 SGHRS, CDR2 YFSETQ.

This chain joins TRBV29-1 and TRBJ1-1; perhaps TRBD1 as D (6 bases). The germline V gene has CDR1 SQVTM and CDR2 ANQGSEA. The V and J ends lost 0 bases and 1 base respectively, with 12 bases between them. The length of the CDR3 is 15 residues. The CDR3 DNA sequence: TGCAGCGTTGAAGAACCGACAGGCAGGAACACTGAAGCTTTCTTT. The encoded protein is CSVEEPTGRNTEAFF.

This chain uses TRBV6-4 with TRBJ2-7, with D maybe TRBD1 (6 bases). Germline V gives CDR1 MRHNA, CDR2 SNTAGT. The germline V and J ends were trimmed by 7 bases and 6 bases, with 10 bases remaining between them. The CDR3 runs to 11 residues. CDR3 protein: CASNRVAEQYF. The CDR3 DNA is TGTGCCAGCAACAGGGTCGCCGAGCAGTACTTC.